The clone carrying this T cell receptor (beta chain) was detected only once. Its antigen is undetermined. This specimen comes from a study of OX40 agonist ivuxolimab in advanced cancers. Overall study findings and caveats: Some patients who did not respond also had low normalized T-cell clonal expansion.

Some clones are missing from TCRdb's copy, which holds only in-frame ones; the method was immunoSEQ multiplex PCR. The table includes tens of thousands of clones, roughly 92% detected once. V lost 0 bases, J lost 0 bases, and 8 bases lay in between. Germline V gene sequence: CDR1 SQVTM, CDR2 ANQGSEA. The CDR3 loop spans 14 amino acids. This clonotype was sampled from an adult with an advanced solid tumor such as melanoma, head and neck, liver or kidney cancer. The V gene is TRBV29-1, the J gene TRBJ1-2; D ambiguous. Sequencing used CD4+ or CD8+ T cells sorted from blood, obtained in a trial of the OX40 agonist ivuxolimab. As DNA, the CDR3 is TGCAGCGTTGAAGATCAAGGGTCTAACTATGGCTACACCTTC. It encodes CSVEDQGSNYGYTF.